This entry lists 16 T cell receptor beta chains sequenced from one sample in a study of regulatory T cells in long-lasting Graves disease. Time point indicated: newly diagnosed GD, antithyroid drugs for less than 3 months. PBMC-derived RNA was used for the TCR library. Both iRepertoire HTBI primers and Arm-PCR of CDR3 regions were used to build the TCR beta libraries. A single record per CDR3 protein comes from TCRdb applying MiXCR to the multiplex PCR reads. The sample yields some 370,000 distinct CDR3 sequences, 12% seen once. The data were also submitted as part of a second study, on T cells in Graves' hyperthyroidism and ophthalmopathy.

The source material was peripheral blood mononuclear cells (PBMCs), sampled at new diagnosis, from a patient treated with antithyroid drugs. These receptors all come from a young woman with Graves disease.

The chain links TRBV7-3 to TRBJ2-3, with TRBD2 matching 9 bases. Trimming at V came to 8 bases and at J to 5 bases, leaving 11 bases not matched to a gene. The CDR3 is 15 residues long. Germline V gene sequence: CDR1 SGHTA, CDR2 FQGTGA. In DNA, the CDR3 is TGTGCCAGCGTGGGAGTGGCGGGGGGGATAGATACGCAGTATTTT. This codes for CASVGVAGGIDTQYF.

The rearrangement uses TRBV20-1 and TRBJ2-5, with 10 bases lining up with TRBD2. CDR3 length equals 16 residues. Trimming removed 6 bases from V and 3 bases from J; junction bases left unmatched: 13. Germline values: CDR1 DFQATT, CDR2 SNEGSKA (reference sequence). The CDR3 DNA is TGCAGTGCCCTAATCAGCGGGAGGGCCGGAAAAGAGACCCAGTACTTC. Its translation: CSALISGRAGKETQYF.

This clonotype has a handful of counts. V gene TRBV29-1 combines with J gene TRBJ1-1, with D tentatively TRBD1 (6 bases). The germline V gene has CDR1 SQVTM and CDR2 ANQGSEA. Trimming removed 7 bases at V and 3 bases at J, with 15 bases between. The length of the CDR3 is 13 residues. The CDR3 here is CSAVGGAHTEAFF. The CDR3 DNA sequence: TGCAGCGCCGTAGGGGGGGCCCACACTGAAGCTTTCTTT.

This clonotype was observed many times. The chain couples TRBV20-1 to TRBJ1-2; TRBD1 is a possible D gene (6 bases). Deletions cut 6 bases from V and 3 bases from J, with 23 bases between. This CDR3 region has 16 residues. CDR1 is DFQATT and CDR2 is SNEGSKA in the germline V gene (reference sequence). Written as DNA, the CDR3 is TGCAGTGCCACCGGTGGCGGGGGGCTTAGTGACTATGGCTACACCTTC. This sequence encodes CSATGGGGLSDYGYTF.

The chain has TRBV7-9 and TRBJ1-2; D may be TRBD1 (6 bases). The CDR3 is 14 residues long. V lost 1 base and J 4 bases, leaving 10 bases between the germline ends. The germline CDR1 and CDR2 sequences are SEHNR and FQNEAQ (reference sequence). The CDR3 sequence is CASSLGGGIYGYTF. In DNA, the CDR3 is TGTGCCAGCAGCTTAGGTGGGGGCATCTATGGCTACACCTTC.

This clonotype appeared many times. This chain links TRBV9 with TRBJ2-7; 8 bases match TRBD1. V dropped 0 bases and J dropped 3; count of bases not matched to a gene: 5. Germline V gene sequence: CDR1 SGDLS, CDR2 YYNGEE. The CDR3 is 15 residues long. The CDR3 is CASSVAGTGHYEQYF. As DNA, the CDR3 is TGTGCCAGCAGCGTAGCCGGGACAGGACACTACGAGCAGTACTTC.

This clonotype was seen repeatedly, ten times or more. The CDR3 coding sequence is TGTGCCAGCAGTTTATCTGCGGGGGGGGAGCTGTTTTTT. It is translated as CASSLSAGGELFF. This chain uses TRBV28 with TRBJ2-2; TRBD2 might be the D (6 bases). The V gene lost 1 base and the J gene lost 8 bases, with 8 bases spanning the gap. From germline, CDR1 is MDHEN and CDR2 SYDVKM. This CDR3 has 13 amino acids.

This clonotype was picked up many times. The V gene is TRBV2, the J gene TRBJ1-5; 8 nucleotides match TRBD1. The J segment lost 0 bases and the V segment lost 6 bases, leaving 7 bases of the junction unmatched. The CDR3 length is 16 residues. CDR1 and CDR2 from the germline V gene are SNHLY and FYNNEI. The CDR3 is CASRLQGANSNQPQHF. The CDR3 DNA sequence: TGTGCCAGCAGATTGCAGGGGGCGAATAGCAATCAGCCCCAGCATTTT.

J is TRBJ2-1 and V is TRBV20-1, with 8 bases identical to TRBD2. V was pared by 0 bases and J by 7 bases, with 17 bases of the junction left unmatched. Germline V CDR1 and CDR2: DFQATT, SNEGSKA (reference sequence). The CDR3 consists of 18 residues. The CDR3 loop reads CSARDIRGPAGVVNEQFF. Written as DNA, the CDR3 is TGCAGTGCTAGAGATATCAGGGGCCCAGCGGGGGTAGTAAATGAGCAGTTCTTC.

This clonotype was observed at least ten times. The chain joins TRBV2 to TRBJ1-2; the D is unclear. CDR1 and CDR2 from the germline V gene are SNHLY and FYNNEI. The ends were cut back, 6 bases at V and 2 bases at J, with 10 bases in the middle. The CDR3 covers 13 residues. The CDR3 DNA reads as TGTGCCAGCAGGGTAGCCTTAAACTATGGCTACACCTTC. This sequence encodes CASRVALNYGYTF.

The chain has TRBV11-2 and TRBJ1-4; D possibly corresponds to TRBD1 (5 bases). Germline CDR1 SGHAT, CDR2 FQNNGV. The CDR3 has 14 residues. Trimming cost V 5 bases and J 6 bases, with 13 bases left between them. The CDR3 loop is CASSPGLGDEKLFF. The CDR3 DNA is TGTGCCAGCAGCCCGGGACTCGGGGATGAAAAACTGTTTTTT.

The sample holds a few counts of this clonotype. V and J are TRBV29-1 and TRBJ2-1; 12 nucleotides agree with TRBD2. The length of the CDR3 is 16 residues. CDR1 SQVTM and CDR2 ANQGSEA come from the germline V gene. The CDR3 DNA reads TGCATCCGGTGGCTGGGGCTAGCGGGGGGGCAGGATGAGCAGTTCTTC. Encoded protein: CIRWLGLAGGQDEQFF.

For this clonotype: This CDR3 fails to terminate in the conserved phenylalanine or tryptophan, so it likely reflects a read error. CDR3 bases: TGCAGTGCTCTAGCGGTCCAAGAGACCCAGTACCTC. Its translation is CSALAVQETQYL. The chain recombines TRBV20-1 with TRBJ2-5, with 7 bases aligning to TRBD2. J gave up 1 base and V 5 bases, and 1 base lay outside the gene matches. The CDR3 runs 12 residues. Germline values: CDR1 DFQATT, CDR2 SNEGSKA (reference sequence).

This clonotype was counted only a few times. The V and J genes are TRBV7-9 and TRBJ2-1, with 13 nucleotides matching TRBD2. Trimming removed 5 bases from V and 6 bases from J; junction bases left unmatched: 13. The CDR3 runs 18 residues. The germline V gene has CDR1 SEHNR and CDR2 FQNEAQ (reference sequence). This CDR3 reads CASSLIDSGLAGTNEQFF. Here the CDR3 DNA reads TGTGCCAGCAGCCTAATAGACTCGGGACTAGCGGGAACCAATGAGCAGTTCTTC.

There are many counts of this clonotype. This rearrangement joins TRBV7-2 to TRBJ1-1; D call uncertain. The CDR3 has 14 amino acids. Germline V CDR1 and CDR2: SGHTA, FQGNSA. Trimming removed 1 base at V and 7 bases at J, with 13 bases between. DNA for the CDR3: TGTGCCAGCAGCTTAGGGCTCCCCCCTAGTGAAGCTTTCTTT. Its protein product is CASSLGLPPSEAFF.

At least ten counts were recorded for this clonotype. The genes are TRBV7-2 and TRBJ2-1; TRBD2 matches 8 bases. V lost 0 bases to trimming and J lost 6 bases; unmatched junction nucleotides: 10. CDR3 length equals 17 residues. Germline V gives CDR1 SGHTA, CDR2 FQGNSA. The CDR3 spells CASSLAVWSGGANEQFF. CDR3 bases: TGTGCCAGCAGCTTAGCGGTTTGGAGCGGGGGAGCCAATGAGCAGTTCTTC.